This T cell receptor beta chain was retrieved from a study of cytomegalovirus exposure and HLA in healthy donors. CDR1 and CDR2 (germline): MNHEY, SMNVEV (reference sequence). CDR3 length: 11 amino acids. Trimming removed 5 bases from V and 5 bases from J, with 7 bases in between. Profiling relied on immunoSEQ multiplex PCR, and the TCRdb table lists in-frame clones only, not all of them. Among about 330,000 clones listed, approximately 90% were seen once. Sequenced input: PBMCs. This sequence was found in a young woman in good health and CMV-seronegative. The V call is TRBV27, the J call TRBJ2-7, with a tentative D call TRBD2 (5 bases). The DNA for the CDR3 is TGTGCCAGCAGTCGAGGGAACGAGCAGTACTTC. Its translation: CASSRGNEQYF.